The rows below give T cell receptor beta chains drawn from one sample of a study of OX40 agonist ivuxolimab in advanced cancers. TCRdb keeps only in-frame clones here, not all; method: immunoSEQ multiplex PCR. There are 12,000 to 15,000 clones in the sample; about 86% occur only once, and about 6.3% lies in the top ten. The source was CD4+ or CD8+ T cells sorted from blood, collected in a trial of the OX40 agonist ivuxolimab. Receptors originate from an adult with an advanced solid tumor such as melanoma, head and neck, liver or kidney cancer. CDR3s include the opening cysteine and the closing phenylalanine or tryptophan. Fields, in order: V gene, D gene, clone size, CDR3 length, J gene, CDR3 DNA, CDR3 protein. D genes are given only for firm matches. Clone size, where shown, is once, few, many, or a class for clones that have expanded.

v_call: TRBV5-4
d_call: .
clone_size: .
cdr3_length: 14
j_call: TRBJ2-7
cdr3_nt: TGTGCCAGCAGCGAGGGGGGGAGCTCCTACGAGCAGTACTTC
cdr3_aa: CASSEGGSSYEQYF

v_call: TRBV4-3
d_call: .
clone_size: .
cdr3_length: 13
j_call: TRBJ1-1
cdr3_nt: TGCGCCAGCAGCCAAGGGGTGGGCACTGAAGCTTTCTTT
cdr3_aa: CASSQGVGTEAFF

v_call: TRBV11-3
d_call: .
clone_size: once
cdr3_length: 12
j_call: TRBJ2-7
cdr3_nt: TGTGCCAGCCCCCGCCGCTCCTACGAGCAGTACTTC
cdr3_aa: CASPRRSYEQYF

v_call: TRBV6-1
d_call: TRBD1
clone_size: .
cdr3_length: 13
j_call: TRBJ2-7
cdr3_nt: TGTGCCACAGCACGGGACAGTTCCTACGAGCAGTACTTC
cdr3_aa: CATARDSSYEQYF

v_call: TRBV10-3
d_call: .
clone_size: .
cdr3_length: 12
j_call: TRBJ2-7
cdr3_nt: TGTGCCATCAGTGACCGGACTAACGAGCAGTACTTC
cdr3_aa: CAISDRTNEQYF

v_call: TRBV27
d_call: TRBD2
clone_size: .
cdr3_length: 16
j_call: TRBJ2-1
cdr3_nt: TGTGCCAGCAGTTCGGGTCGGCTAGCGGGGATCAATGAGCAGTTCTTC
cdr3_aa: CASSSGRLAGINEQFF

v_call: TRBV5-1
d_call: TRBD1
clone_size: .
cdr3_length: 17
j_call: TRBJ1-2
cdr3_nt: TGCGCCAGCAGCCTCTCGGGACAGGGGACTCCAACTATAGGCTACACCTTC
cdr3_aa: CASSLSGQGTPTIGYTF

v_call: TRBV2
d_call: .
clone_size: .
cdr3_length: 15
j_call: TRBJ2-2
cdr3_nt: TGTGCCAGCAGTGACAGGGACACCTACACCGGGGAGCTGTTTTTT
cdr3_aa: CASSDRDTYTGELFF

v_call: TRBV6-6
d_call: .
clone_size: .
cdr3_length: 12
j_call: TRBJ1-2
cdr3_nt: TGTGCCAGCAGTCCCCCCTCGGGTGGCTACACCTTC
cdr3_aa: CASSPPSGGYTF

v_call: TRBV9
d_call: TRBD1
clone_size: few
cdr3_length: 15
j_call: TRBJ1-2
cdr3_nt: TGTGCCAGCAGCGCAAATACGGGACAGGGTAGTGGCTACACCTTC
cdr3_aa: CASSANTGQGSGYTF

v_call: TRBV2
d_call: TRBD1
clone_size: .
cdr3_length: 15
j_call: TRBJ2-2
cdr3_nt: TGTGCCAGCCGCCAGGCGACAGGGGATTTCGGGGAGCTGTTTTTT
cdr3_aa: CASRQATGDFGELFF

v_call: TRBV10-3
d_call: TRBD1
clone_size: .
cdr3_length: 14
j_call: TRBJ2-5
cdr3_nt: TGTGCCATCAGTGAGCCGGACAGGGGAGAGACCCAGTACTTC
cdr3_aa: CAISEPDRGETQYF

v_call: TRBV7-2
d_call: .
clone_size: .
cdr3_length: 14
j_call: TRBJ2-5
cdr3_nt: TGTGCCAGCAGCTTAGGGGCGATTCAAGAGACCCAGTACTTC
cdr3_aa: CASSLGAIQETQYF

v_call: TRBV5-8
d_call: .
clone_size: .
cdr3_length: 15
j_call: TRBJ1-1
cdr3_nt: TGTGCCAGCAGCTTGGGGCAGGGGACGAACACTGAAGCTTTCTTT
cdr3_aa: CASSLGQGTNTEAFF

v_call: TRBV7-8
d_call: .
clone_size: .
cdr3_length: 12
j_call: TRBJ2-7
cdr3_nt: TGTGCCAGCAGCTTCTCTCGGTACGAGCAGTACTTC
cdr3_aa: CASSFSRYEQYF

v_call: TRBV14
d_call: TRBD1
clone_size: .
cdr3_length: 13
j_call: TRBJ1-2
cdr3_nt: TGTGCCAGCAGCGTGGACAGGAACTATGGCTACACCTTC
cdr3_aa: CASSVDRNYGYTF

v_call: TRBV6-1
d_call: TRBD2
clone_size: .
cdr3_length: 14
j_call: TRBJ2-1
cdr3_nt: TGTGCCAGCAGTGCGGCGGGGGGCTACAATGAGCAGTTCTTC
cdr3_aa: CASSAAGGYNEQFF

v_call: TRBV25-1
d_call: TRBD1
clone_size: .
cdr3_length: 15
j_call: TRBJ2-1
cdr3_nt: TGTGCCAGCAGTGACATTCAGGGGGATTACAATGAGCAGTTCTTC
cdr3_aa: CASSDIQGDYNEQFF

v_call: TRBV2
d_call: TRBD2
clone_size: .
cdr3_length: 12
j_call: TRBJ2-5
cdr3_nt: TGTGCCAGAGGACTAGAACAAGAGACCCAGTACTTC
cdr3_aa: CARGLEQETQYF

v_call: TRBV7-9
d_call: .
clone_size: .
cdr3_length: 13
j_call: TRBJ2-6
cdr3_nt: TGTGCCAGCAGCTCGTCTGGGGCCAACGTCCTGACTTTC
cdr3_aa: CASSSSGANVLTF

v_call: TRBV5-6
d_call: .
clone_size: .
cdr3_length: 13
j_call: TRBJ2-3
cdr3_nt: TGTGCCAGCAGCTTGGACAACACAGATACGCAGTATTTT
cdr3_aa: CASSLDNTDTQYF

v_call: TRBV29-1
d_call: TRBD1
clone_size: .
cdr3_length: 13
j_call: TRBJ2-7
cdr3_nt: TGCAGCGCCATCGGACAGGCAGGCTACGAGCAGTACTTC
cdr3_aa: CSAIGQAGYEQYF

v_call: TRBV7-2
d_call: TRBD2
clone_size: .
cdr3_length: 16
j_call: TRBJ2-7
cdr3_nt: TGTGCCAGCAGCCCGGCCTCGACTAGCGGGTGGAACGAGCAGTACTTC
cdr3_aa: CASSPASTSGWNEQYF

v_call: TRBV19
d_call: TRBD2
clone_size: .
cdr3_length: 14
j_call: TRBJ2-1
cdr3_nt: TGTGCCAGTACGAGGACTAGCGGCCCCAGGGAGCAGTTCTTC
cdr3_aa: CASTRTSGPREQFF

v_call: TRBV19
d_call: TRBD1
clone_size: .
cdr3_length: 16
j_call: TRBJ1-2
cdr3_nt: TGTGCCAGTAGTGCGACCGGGACAGGGGGCGACTATGGCTACACCTTC
cdr3_aa: CASSATGTGGDYGYTF

v_call: TRBV11-2
d_call: .
clone_size: .
cdr3_length: 17
j_call: TRBJ2-4
cdr3_nt: TGTGCCAGCAGCTTAGATCCCAGGGGTCGAGCCAAAAACATTCAGTACTTC
cdr3_aa: CASSLDPRGRAKNIQYF

v_call: TRBV6-1
d_call: TRBD1
clone_size: few
cdr3_length: 13
j_call: TRBJ1-1
cdr3_nt: TGTGCCAGCAGCTCCACAGGGGTCACTGAAGCTTTCTTT
cdr3_aa: CASSSTGVTEAFF

v_call: TRBV14
d_call: .
clone_size: .
cdr3_length: 16
j_call: TRBJ2-3
cdr3_nt: TGTGCCAGCAGCCAAGTCGGAAGGGGATGGTCGGATACGCAGTATTTT
cdr3_aa: CASSQVGRGWSDTQYF

v_call: TRBV15
d_call: .
clone_size: .
cdr3_length: 19
j_call: TRBJ1-5
cdr3_nt: TGTGCCACCAGCAGATTTTATCAGCAGGGTAGATATAGCAATCAGCCCCAGCATTTT
cdr3_aa: CATSRFYQQGRYSNQPQHF

v_call: TRBV7-6
d_call: TRBD1
clone_size: .
cdr3_length: 15
j_call: TRBJ2-7
cdr3_nt: TGTGCCAGCAGCAAGTCCGGGACAGGGGATTACGAGCAGTACTTC
cdr3_aa: CASSKSGTGDYEQYF

v_call: TRBV7-6
d_call: .
clone_size: .
cdr3_length: 14
j_call: TRBJ2-5
cdr3_nt: TGTGCCAGCAGCTTATTGGGGATTCGGGAGACCCAGTACTTC
cdr3_aa: CASSLLGIRETQYF

v_call: TRBV5-6
d_call: TRBD2
clone_size: .
cdr3_length: 14
j_call: TRBJ2-5
cdr3_nt: TGTGCCAGCAGCTATGGGGGGGGCCAAGAGACCCAGTACTTC
cdr3_aa: CASSYGGGQETQYF

v_call: TRBV7-9
d_call: .
clone_size: .
cdr3_length: 11
j_call: TRBJ1-1
cdr3_nt: TGTGCCAGCCAACAGAACACTGAAGCTTTCTTT
cdr3_aa: CASQQNTEAFF

v_call: TRBV6-5
d_call: TRBD2
clone_size: .
cdr3_length: 15
j_call: TRBJ2-1
cdr3_nt: TGTGCCAGCAGCTCCGGATCAGGCGGGGGGGGCAGGCAGTTCTTC
cdr3_aa: CASSSGSGGGGRQFF

v_call: TRBV29-1
d_call: TRBD1
clone_size: .
cdr3_length: 14
j_call: TRBJ2-7
cdr3_nt: TGCAGCGTGACCCCCGCCGGACAGGGTACCGAGCAGTACTTC
cdr3_aa: CSVTPAGQGTEQYF

v_call: TRBV30
d_call: .
clone_size: once
cdr3_length: 13
j_call: TRBJ1-2
cdr3_nt: TGTGCCTGGAGTGTCGGGCAGTACTATGGCTACACCTTC
cdr3_aa: CAWSVGQYYGYTF

v_call: TRBV29-1
d_call: .
clone_size: .
cdr3_length: 13
j_call: TRBJ1-1
cdr3_nt: TGCAGCGTCGAATCACCGGGACGTACTGAAGCTTTCTTT
cdr3_aa: CSVESPGRTEAFF

v_call: TRBV7-3
d_call: .
clone_size: .
cdr3_length: 15
j_call: TRBJ2-3
cdr3_nt: TGTGCCAGCAGCCAACGCCCAAATCTTCAAGATACGCAGTATTTT
cdr3_aa: CASSQRPNLQDTQYF

v_call: TRBV6-1
d_call: TRBD1
clone_size: .
cdr3_length: 15
j_call: TRBJ2-2
cdr3_nt: TGTGCCAGCAGTGAGATCGGACAGGGGATCCGGGAGCTGTTTTTT
cdr3_aa: CASSEIGQGIRELFF

v_call: TRBV9
d_call: .
clone_size: .
cdr3_length: 15
j_call: TRBJ2-7
cdr3_nt: TGTGCCAGCAGCGTAGGCTCTAGTTTAGCCTACGAGCAGTACTTC
cdr3_aa: CASSVGSSLAYEQYF

v_call: TRBV29-1
d_call: .
clone_size: once
cdr3_length: 12
j_call: TRBJ1-1
cdr3_nt: TGCAGCGTTGATGGAGGGGGGGGTGAAGCTTTCTTT
cdr3_aa: CSVDGGGGEAFF